Sequencing of this T cell receptor (beta chain) was carried out in a study of T cell clonality in common variable immunodeficiency. This clone was seen repeatedly, ten times or more. Only in-frame clones appear in the TCRdb table, and some are missing; sequencing was by immunoSEQ multiplex PCR. The specimen has more than 65,000 clones, none found just once. The TCR originated in a person between 18 and 70 years old in good health. The sequenced sample was peripheral blood mononuclear cells.

The covered CDR3 bases are TGTGCCAGCAGTCTTAGCGGGAGCTCCTACGAG. Translating it yields CASSLSGSSYE. The whole CDR3 protein reads CASSLSGSSYEQYF. The chain joins TRBV2 to TRBJ2-7, with 9 bases that match TRBD2. The read falls 3 residues short of the CDR3 end, and the missing part is taken from the germline J gene. Looked up from germline, CDR1 is SNHLY and CDR2 is FYNNEI. The CDR3 sequence is 14 residues long. V lost 5 bases, J lost 0 bases, and 2 bases stayed unmatched. Filled out from reference TRBV2 and TRBJ2-7, the complete variable domain reads EPEVTQTPSHQVTQMGQEVILRCVPISNHLYFYWYRQILGQKVEFLVSFYNNEISEKSEIFDDQFSVERPDGSNFTLKIRSTKLEDSAMYFCASSLSGSSYEQYFGPGTRLTVT.